The 24 T cell receptor beta chains in this list originate from one sample, sequenced in a study of T cells in women clearing cervical HPV infection. TCRdb keeps only in-frame clones here, not all; method: immunoSEQ multiplex PCR. Here the sample table reports about 34,000 clones. Sequenced material: blood buffy coat. These receptors originate from a woman between 18 and 69 years old with a cervical HPV16 infection that either progressed to CIN3+ or cleared (not recorded which).

With regard to this clone: The read finishes 3 residues shy of the CDR3 end, and the germline J gene is used to complete it. V and J are TRBV7-6 and TRBJ2-1, with 11 bases aligning to TRBD2. The CDR3 extends over 15 amino acids. V gave up 5 bases and J gave up 2 bases; unmatched junction bases: 2. Germline V lookup: CDR1 SGHVS, CDR2 FNYEAQ. The CDR3 DNA, read in part, is TGTGCCAGCAGCCCACTAGCGGGGGCCTACAATGAG. Protein sequence: CASSPLAGAYNE. The CDR3 as a whole reads CASSPLAGAYNEQFF.

As concerns this clone: The DNA ends 3 residues before the CDR3 does, and the rest of the CDR3 is filled in from the germline J gene. The genes are TRBV19 and TRBJ1-4; no clear D gene. This CDR3 is 13 amino acids long. Trimming stripped 5 bases from V and 8 bases from J, with 12 bases between. Germline V gene sequence: CDR1 LNHDA, CDR2 SQIVND (reference sequence). This CDR3 is CASSGVRGEKLFF. CDR3 DNA, as far as it was read: TGTGCCAGTAGTGGAGTTCGCGGGGAAAAA.

A word on this clone: The read ends 3 residues shy of where the CDR3 ends; the end is completed using the germline J gene. The V call is TRBV7-2, the J call TRBJ1-2, with TRBD1 matching over 9 bases. CDR1 SGHTA and CDR2 FQGNSA come from the germline V gene. V lost 0 bases and J lost 7; bases outside the gene matches: 6. The CDR3 has 15 residues. This CDR3 reads CASSLAGTGSGGYTF. CDR3 bases read: TGTGCCAGCAGCTTAGCCGGGACAGGGTCGGGTGGC.

Concerning this clone: The read terminates 3 residues before the CDR3 end, so the remaining end is supplied by the germline J gene. The rearrangement uses TRBV7-2 and TRBJ2-1; 7 bases agree with TRBD2. This CDR3 has 15 amino acids. J gave up 8 bases and V 5 bases, and 12 bases lay outside the gene matches. The germline V gene has CDR1 SGHTA and CDR2 FQGNSA. CDR3 protein: CASSRSGTTVYEQFF. The CDR3 bases that were read are TGTGCCAGCAGCCGATCCGGGACTACGGTCTATGAG. Full variable domain (remainder filled in from reference TRBV7-2 and TRBJ2-1): GAGVSQSPSNKVTEKGKDVELRCDPISGHTALYWYRQSLGQGLEFLIYFQGNSAPDKSGLPSDRFSAERTGGSVSTLTIQRTQQEDSAVYLCASSRSGTTVYEQFFGPGTRLTVL.

For this clone: Coverage ceases 3 residues before the CDR3 finishes, and the germline J gene fills in the end. This rearrangement joins TRBV7-2 to TRBJ2-1; the D is unclear. Trimming stripped 5 bases from V and 2 bases from J, with 4 bases between. CDR1 and CDR2 (germline): SGHTA, FQGNSA. The CDR3 covers 12 residues. This chain's CDR3 is CASSRAYNEQFF. The covered CDR3 bases are TGTGCCAGCAGCCGGGCCTACAATGAG.

CDR3 DNA (partial): TGCGCCAGCAGCTCTAGCGGGAGCGGCACCGGGGAG. Translation: CASSSSGSGTGE. The whole CDR3 reads CASSSSGSGTGELFF. The V gene is TRBV5-1, the J gene TRBJ2-2; the match to TRBD2 covers 10 bases. The CDR3 goes on 3 residues after the read ends, and that part is filled in from the germline J gene. Germline CDR1 reads SGHRS; CDR2 reads YFSETQ. With 3 bases clipped from V and 4 bases from J, the junction kept 3 bases outside the gene matches. This CDR3 is 15 amino acids long.

Of note for this clone: The read ends 3 residues shy of where the CDR3 ends; the end is completed using the germline J gene. This rearrangement joins TRBV19 to TRBJ2-3, with D perhaps matching TRBD1 (5 bases). CDR3 length: 16 residues. CDR1 is LNHDA and CDR2 is SQIVND in the germline V gene (reference sequence). Trimming pared 6 bases from V and 3 bases from J, leaving 19 bases between. Partial CDR3 DNA: TGTGCCAGTAGCATCAGGATGACAGAGAGGACAGATACG. Its translation: CASSIRMTERTDT. The full CDR3 protein reads CASSIRMTERTDTQYF.

Details on this clone: The read falls 3 residues short of the CDR3 end, and the missing part is taken from the germline J gene. The genes are TRBV6-2 or TRBV6-3 and TRBJ2-7; D call uncertain. The CDR3 loop spans 12 amino acids. Per germline, CDR1 MNHEY and CDR2 SVGEGT. The V gene lost 5 bases and the J gene lost 4 bases, with 9 bases spanning the gap. CDR3 bases read: TGTGCCAGCAGTCAGCGAGGATACGAG. Translation: CASSQRGYE. In full, the CDR3 reads CASSQRGYEQYF.

Regarding this clone: The missing CDR3 end, 3 residues past where the read stops, is filled in from the germline J gene. V and J are TRBV20-1 and TRBJ2-5; 9 nucleotides agree with TRBD1. With V trimmed by 2 bases and J by 5 bases, 12 bases remained unmatched. The V gene's germline CDR1 is DFQATT and CDR2 SNEGSKA (reference sequence). The CDR3 covers 16 residues. The sequenced part of the CDR3 DNA is TGCAGTGCTAGAACCTTGGACAGGGGCGTTCGGGAGACC. Translated: CSARTLDRGVRET. The entire CDR3 protein is CSARTLDRGVRETQYF.

On this clone: The read terminates 3 residues ahead of where the CDR3 ends, so the germline J gene completes it. V and J are TRBV20-1 and TRBJ1-1, with D possibly matching TRBD1 (5 bases). The CDR3 totals 16 residues. Germline lookup yields CDR1 DFQATT and CDR2 SNEGSKA (reference sequence). V shed 6 bases and J shed 0 bases, with 20 bases lying between them. The DNA read from the CDR3 is TGCAGTGCCCGAGGAGGGGCCGGAATTATGAACACTGAA. Protein product: CSARGGAGIMNTE. In full, the CDR3 reads CSARGGAGIMNTEAFF.

As regards this clone: The sequence runs out 3 residues before the end of the CDR3; the remainder is reconstructed from the germline J gene. This chain uses TRBV7-9 with TRBJ1-2; tentatively, D is TRBD1 (5 bases). The ends were cut back, 5 bases at V and 7 bases at J, with 17 bases in the middle. The CDR3 totals 14 residues. CDR1 SEHNR and CDR2 FQNEAQ come from the germline V gene (reference sequence). CDR3 residues: CASSQGVVGSGYTF. The CDR3 DNA, read in part, is TGTGCCAGCAGCCAAGGGGTAGTGGGGAGTGGC.

Points on this clone: The read gets to within 3 residues of the CDR3 end, and the germline J gene fills in the rest. V and J are TRBV30 and TRBJ1-2; D possibly corresponds to TRBD1 (6 bases). The CDR3 has 15 amino acids. Germline V gene sequence: CDR1 GTSNPN, CDR2 SVGIG (reference sequence). The DNA read from the CDR3 is TGTGCCTGGAGCGGGGGGACGGCGGGACAAGAGACC. This encodes CAWSGGTAGQET. The full CDR3 reads CAWSGGTAGQETYTF.

For this clone: The read stops 3 residues short of the end of the CDR3; the missing end is completed from the germline J gene. This chain connects TRBV6-2 or TRBV6-3 to TRBJ2-2; 7 nucleotides align to TRBD1. In germline, CDR1 is MNHEY, CDR2 SVGEGT. This CDR3 region has 15 residues. The J segment lost 3 bases and the V segment lost 7 bases, leaving 8 bases of the junction unmatched. CDR3: CASNDRDSYTGELFF. The part of the CDR3 DNA that was read is TGTGCCAGCAATGATAGGGACAGTTACACCGGGGAG.

A remark on this clone: The read falls 3 residues short of the CDR3 end, and the missing part is taken from the germline J gene. The genes are TRBV14 and TRBJ2-2; 9 bases match TRBD1. Germline V gene data show CDR1 as SGHDN and CDR2 as FVKESK. V was clipped by 4 bases and J by 3 bases; unmatched bases: 12. The CDR3 loop spans 18 amino acids. Partial CDR3 DNA: TGTGCCAGCAGCCGAGGACAGGGGAGTGGGCGTTACACCGGGGAG. This sequence encodes CASSRGQGSGRYTGE. The CDR3, in full, reads CASSRGQGSGRYTGELFF.

In the case of this clone: The DNA ends 3 residues before the CDR3 does, and the rest of the CDR3 is filled in from the germline J gene. This chain joins TRBV2 and TRBJ2-7; D gene unclear. The CDR3 runs to 15 residues. The V gene's germline CDR1 is SNHLY and CDR2 FYNNEI. Trimming cost V 6 bases and J 3 bases, with 18 bases left between them. The CDR3 reads CASRAHGSPLYEQYF. The CDR3 bases that were read are TGTGCCAGCAGAGCCCACGGGTCCCCCCTCTACGAG.

Concerning this clone: The sequenced fragment ends 3 residues before the CDR3 boundary, so the rest is inferred from the germline J gene. The J gene is TRBJ2-7, the V gene TRBV20-1; 9 bases are a match to TRBD2. The CDR3 is 15 amino acids. Unmatched junction bases numbered 7, after V lost 3 bases and J lost 1 base. Germline V gives CDR1 DFQATT, CDR2 SNEGSKA (reference sequence). The CDR3 protein is CSASDRLAGSYEQYF. The CDR3 bases that were read are TGCAGTGCTAGTGACAGGCTAGCGGGGTCCTACGAG.

Note on this clone: The read terminates 3 residues ahead of where the CDR3 ends, so the germline J gene completes it. This chain links TRBV6-1 with TRBJ1-1, with 9 bases that match TRBD1. CDR1 and CDR2 (germline): MNHNS, SASEGT. The CDR3 runs to 14 residues. After removal of 3 bases from V and 4 bases from J, the junction contained 3 bases not matched to a gene. CDR3 DNA, as far as it was read: TGTGCCAGCAGTGACCACAGGGGGCCCACTGAA. Translating gives CASSDHRGPTE. The entire CDR3 protein reads CASSDHRGPTEAFF.

Comment on this clone: The sequenced fragment ends 3 residues before the CDR3 boundary, so the rest is inferred from the germline J gene. The chain recombines TRBV20-1 with TRBJ1-3; 12 positions agree with TRBD1. With V trimmed by 3 bases and J by 7 bases, 4 bases remained unmatched. This CDR3 comprises 14 residues. From germline, CDR1 is DFQATT and CDR2 SNEGSKA (reference sequence). The CDR3 bases that were read are TGCAGTGCTAGCCGGGACAGGGGGCCGAACACC. It yields the protein CSASRDRGPNT. The CDR3 as a whole reads CSASRDRGPNTIYF.

Judged by frequency, this clone is medium-sized (0.01 to 0.1%). Partial CDR3 DNA: TGCAGCGTGGGGGCCAGGCCCAATGAAAAA. Amino acid sequence: CSVGARPNEK. The full CDR3 reads CSVGARPNEKLFF. The chain has TRBV29-1 and TRBJ1-4; the D gene is possibly TRBD1 (6 bases). Read coverage stops 3 residues before the CDR3 terminus; the germline J gene supplies the remainder. Germline V CDR1 and CDR2: SQVTM, ANQGSEA. This CDR3 is 13 amino acids long. V was pared by 6 bases and J by 5 bases, with 13 bases between.

To note about this clone: The read stops 3 residues short of the end of the CDR3; the missing end is completed from the germline J gene. The chain uses TRBV4-1 and TRBJ2-3; 9 nucleotides line up with TRBD1. In germline, CDR1 is MGHRA, CDR2 YSYEKL. The CDR3 has 14 amino acids. J lost 2 bases, V lost 6 bases, and 3 bases had no gene match. The CDR3 reads CASRDRGPTDTQYF. The covered CDR3 bases are TGCGCCAGCAGGGACAGGGGACCCACAGATACG.

To note about this clone: The read falls 3 residues short of the CDR3 end, and the missing part is taken from the germline J gene. The chain is built from TRBV29-1 and TRBJ2-7; 7 bases match TRBD1. The germline V gene encodes CDR1 SQVTM and CDR2 ANQGSEA. Germline trimming cut 6 bases from V and 4 bases from J; bases unmatched to any gene: 3. This CDR3 region has 11 residues. The sequenced CDR3 bases are TGCAGCGTAGGGACAGTATACGAG. Translation: CSVGTVYE. The entire CDR3 reads CSVGTVYEQYF.

Note on this clone: With the read ending 3 residues before the CDR3 end, the germline J gene is used to fill in that end. V and J are TRBV20-1 and TRBJ2-1; D is perhaps TRBD2 (7 bases). Trimming removed 4 bases from V and 5 bases from J, with 18 bases in between. Germline assignment: CDR1 DFQATT and CDR2 SNEGSKA (reference sequence). The CDR3 loop spans 15 amino acids. CDR3 protein: CSANKWGGADNEQFF. CDR3 DNA (partial): TGCAGTGCTAATAAATGGGGGGGCGCGGACAATGAG.

Considering frequency, this clone is medium-sized. The read terminates 3 residues before the CDR3 end, so the remaining end is supplied by the germline J gene. The rearrangement joins TRBV6-1 to TRBJ2-7, with D perhaps TRBD2 (5 bases). Per the germline V gene, CDR1 is MNHNS and CDR2 is SASEGT. CDR3 size: 14 residues. V was pared by 0 bases and J by 4 bases, with 10 bases between. CDR3 loop: CASSEALRGYEQYF. The covered CDR3 bases are TGTGCCAGCAGTGAAGCGCTTCGGGGTTACGAG.

In the case of this clone: The read ends 3 residues before the CDR3 terminus; that terminus is restored from the germline J gene. The chain couples TRBV7-9 to TRBJ1-2, with D perhaps TRBD1 (5 bases). Germline V gene data show CDR1 as SEHNR and CDR2 as FQNEAQ (reference sequence). The CDR3 loop spans 15 amino acids. The CDR3 DNA, read in part, is TGTGCCAGCAGCTTAGTGGGGGGGTCCTACAATGAC. It encodes CASSLVGGSYND. The entire CDR3 reads CASSLVGGSYNDYTF.